This T cell receptor (beta chain) was sequenced for a study of graft-versus-host responses after intestinal transplantation listed by TCRdb under 2021. At the level of the whole study: The transplants that recipients received were multivisceral, liver-intestinal, or isolated intestinal. All recipients received anti-thymocyte globulin induction followed by maintenance tacrolimus and steroids for roughly 3 years. Rather than being sequenced by the commercial service, samples from three later patients were sequenced in-house on an Illumina MiSeq and processed with MiXCR. Bulk TCR-beta CDR3 sequencing was used to track graft-versus-host and host-versus-graft alloreactive T cell clones in the graft, circulation and bone marrow after intestinal transplantation. The cohort enrolled 20 to 25 intestinal transplant recipients, one of whom was a retransplant, and a few patients without pretransplant specimens were excluded. Alloreactive clones were identified by sequencing pre-transplant mixed lymphocyte reaction products and comparing them with unstimulated pre-transplant donor and recipient T cells. Donor T cell macrochimerism was defined as a peak of at least 4% donor T cells among recipient peripheral blood mononuclear cells.

Concerning this clone: Its antigen remains undetermined. No qualities accompany the bases; no much larger clone lies one base away.

The investigation overall reported the following: GvH clones were detected in recipient bone marrow, and some appeared earlier in ileal mucosa or blood, consistent with an intestinal mucosal origin. In the allografts of patients with donor T cell macrochimerism, GvH to HvG T cell clonal ratios were high. Conclusions were limited by the relatively low number and heterogeneity of intestinal transplant patients. Peak levels of circulating GvH clones were associated with declines in HvG clones early after transplant.

V loses 0 bases, J loses 8 bases, and the germline ends lie 12 bases apart. The germline V gene yields SGHRS for CDR1 and YFSETQ for CDR2. The CDR3 covers 15 residues, taking in both the cysteine and the phenylalanine. The CDR3 DNA has 45 bases and is translated from base 1. Dithiothreitol, EDTA incubations and collagenase D digestion were used to isolate intraepithelial and lamina propria lymphocytes from graft specimens. Serial intestinal graft biopsy specimens collected up to 600 days after transplant underwent bulk TCR-beta sequencing. The library was built by means of the immunoSEQ multiplex PCR assay. High-throughput TCR-beta CDR3 sequencing of genomic DNA from most patients was performed by Adaptive Biotechnologies. The original pipeline was this. TCR sequencing data were retrieved from Adaptive's ImmunoSEQ software for 15 to 20 patients, whereas three other patients were processed with MiXCR and VDJtools. CDR3 nucleotide sequences shared between donor and recipient were removed because their origin could not be assigned. To count as alloreactive, a clone needed at least 2-fold expansion over unstimulated cells and a minimum CFSE-low frequency of 0.002% (template counts) or 0.001% (read counts). Mappable clones were those detected in sequenced pre-transplant spleen, lymph node, or MLR CFSE-low populations of the donor or recipient. Cumulative frequency of alloreactive clones was calculated as a percentage of all sequences weighted by copy number. TCRdb mirrors the immuneACCESS table, restricted to in-frame sequences. Some clones are absent from its copies; in checked studies, under half trace to an unresolved V gene, and the reason for the others is unknown. The V and J calls and clone size come from that table; D and trimming were worked out from the DNA. Across this sample there are about 14,000 clones, with more than 65% seen only once. The leading ten clones occupy just under 4% of the sample.

The sample was ileum tissue, taken approximately 27 days after intestinal transplant. The V and J genes are TRBV5-1 and TRBJ1-6; 6 matching bases give a weak D call of TRBD1. The TCR originated in a human patient who received an intestinal transplant, so some T cells may come from the graft donor. The sequenced DNA: TGCGCCAGCAGCTTGGATCCAGGGGTGGATTCACCCCTCCACTTT. This yields the protein CASSLDPGVDSPLHF.